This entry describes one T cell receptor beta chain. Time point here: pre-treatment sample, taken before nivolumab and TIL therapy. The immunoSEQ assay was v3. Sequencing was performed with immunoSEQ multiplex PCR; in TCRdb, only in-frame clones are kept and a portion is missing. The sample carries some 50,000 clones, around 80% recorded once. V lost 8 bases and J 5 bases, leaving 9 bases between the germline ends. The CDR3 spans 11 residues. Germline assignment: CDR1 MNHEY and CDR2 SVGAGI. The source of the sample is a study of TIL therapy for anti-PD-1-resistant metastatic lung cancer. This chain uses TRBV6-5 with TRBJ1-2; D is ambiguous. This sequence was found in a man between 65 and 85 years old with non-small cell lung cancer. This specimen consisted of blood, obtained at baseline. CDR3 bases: TGTGCCAGCGAAGGGAGATATGGCTACACCTTC. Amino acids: CASEGRYGYTF.